This TCR beta chain was captured in a study of Graves' ophthalmopathy and Graves' hyperthyroidism. As for the study in general: Peripheral blood was gathered at the point of initial diagnosis, before any treatment started. Overall study findings and caveats: Most thyroid clonotypes expanded beyond 0.001 frequency were also found in blood.

Scientists amplified the TCR beta CDR3 regions from RNA transcripts. After a first-round RT-PCR with HTBI primers, a second-round multiplex PCR was run. MiXCR, run by TCRdb on the multiplex PCR reads, gives a single entry per CDR3 protein. The repertoire holds 740,000 or so distinct CDR3 sequences, with roughly two fifths as singletons. None of the included patients had other autoimmune diseases, uncontrolled infections, pregnancy or lactation, as these led to exclusion. This clonotype appeared many times. Its antigen is unknown. One end of the junction is discordant with germline, which a read error may explain. Germline CDR1 SEHNR, CDR2 FQNEAQ (reference sequence). The length of the CDR3 is 13 residues.

This clonotype was sampled from an adult man with Graves' ophthalmopathy. J is TRBJ1-5 and V is TRBV7-9; unclear D gene. Source material: peripheral blood. Here the CDR3 DNA reads TGCGCCAGCAGCTTGGCTGCCAATCAGCCCCAGCATTTT. This encodes CASSLAANQPQHF.